This section outlines one T cell receptor beta chain sequence together with its context. This clonotype has at least ten counts. Its recognized antigen is unknown. No base qualities exist here, and no much larger clone lies one base off it. The entry originates in a study of regulatory T cells in long-lasting Graves disease listed by TCRdb under 2021. Looking at the study overall: Persistent Graves' disease meant more than 5 years of antithyroid drug treatment with TSH receptor autoantibodies that stayed positive. This study used TCR sequencing and RNA sequencing of peripheral blood to compare persistent Graves' disease patients against newly diagnosed Graves' disease patients. The study was conducted in China and was registered as a clinical trial. A total of about 35 samples underwent TCR sequencing, from some 13 patients with persistent Graves' disease and about 20 patients with newly diagnosed Graves' disease. Persistent Graves' disease patients in the clinical cohort had taken antithyroid drugs for roughly ten years on average.

Reading the label with the study, this specimen's time point is: persistent/refractory GD, antithyroid drugs over 5 years with positive TRAb. For both TCR sequencing and RNA sequencing, RNA was extracted from PBMCs in TRIzol. The diagnosis of Graves' disease was made according to American Thyroid Association guidelines. Patients for the study were recruited at an endocrinology department in Xi'an, China. Each patient gave about 9.1 milliliters of peripheral blood, collected in an EDTA anticoagulant tube. Ficoll Paque Plus density gradient separation was used to isolate PBMCs, and no additional T cell sorting was done. An Agilent 2100 Bioanalyzer and agarose gel were used to assess RNA quality, and a NanoDrop 2000 was used to measure RNA concentration. The full study reports these points: The study examined only peripheral blood because the primary lesion, thyroid tissue, could not be accessed. The authors noted that the small sample size was a limitation that may lower accuracy. Preferential use of TRBV28, TRBJ1-2 and TRBJ2-5 was observed in persistent disease, whereas TRBV20-1 and TRBJ2-1 were favored in newly diagnosed disease. Lower TCR Shannon entropy and fewer highly expanded clones were observed in persistent Graves' disease patients than in newly diagnosed patients, which suggested clonal expansion. Sequencing and analysis were limited to the TCR beta chain. A larger number of public clonotypes was shared among persistent patients (under 3,000) than among newly diagnosed patients (about 990).

The junction shows trimming of 4 bases on V and 4 bases on J, plus 16 bases between the germline ends. From the germline V gene (reference sequence), CDR1 is DFQATT and CDR2 is SNEGSKA. From the cysteine up to the phenylalanine, the CDR3 has a length of 14 residues. Only the CDR3 portion is preserved as DNA: 42 bases, with reading frame beginning at the first base. The library was prepared using multiplex PCR. Reads for this sample came from an Illumina HiSeq 4000. To build TCR beta libraries, CDR3 regions were amplified by Arm-PCR using iRepertoire HTBI primers. Before sequencing, the PCR products underwent gel purification. Per the authors' processing: Gene usage analysis of CDR3 amino acid clonotypes used the 60 to 80 TRBV and more than 13 TRBJ segments found across samples. COPE and FqMerger were used to merge the filtered high-quality paired reads into contigs. BLAST was used to align contigs to the IMGT TRBV, TRBD and TRBJ reference genes, and CDR3 was defined following IMGT. Highly expanded clones were defined as clonotypes with a frequency above 0.1%. Shannon entropy served as the measure of repertoire diversity, while the Gini coefficient captured V-J evenness. A clonotype was considered public if more than one individual shared it. The public reads were reanalyzed by TCRdb: fastp trimming at Q25, MiXCR alignment, in-frame beta chains only. Each CDR3 protein appears once, grouped with its most common genes and DNA. TCRdb's processing, not the study's, gives the V and J calls here. This sample has 420,000 or so distinct CDR3 sequences in its table, and roughly a quarter of those were observed once. The ten most abundant clones make up approximately 28% of the sample.

This receptor chain uses TRBV20-1 and TRBJ1-1; the D region possibly corresponds to TRBD1 (5 bases align). The sample was peripheral blood mononuclear cells (PBMCs), taken when the disease was refractory, from a patient treated with antithyroid drugs. This TCR was sampled from a female donor with Graves disease. The CDR3 here reads CSANFGGVGTEAFF. The DNA sequence follows: TGCAGTGCTAATTTTGGGGGGGTGGGCACTGAAGCTTTCTTT.